The rows below give T cell receptor beta chains drawn from one sample of a study of cytomegalovirus exposure and HLA in healthy donors. Assay used: immunoSEQ multiplex PCR; TCRdb lists only in-frame clones, some missing. The sample carries about 85,000 clones, about three quarters recorded once. The sequencing input was PBMCs. These receptors were obtained from a boy under 18 in good health and CMV-seronegative. The CDR3 runs from the conserved cysteine through the conserved F or W. D genes are given only for firm matches. Not every row has a clone size; where given, it reads once, few, many or a size class.

- | TRBJ2-7 | TRBV7-2 | - | CASSQRGASYEQYF | TGTGCCAGCAGCCAACGGGGAGCCTCCTACGAGCAGTACTTC
- | TRBJ2-3 | TRBV18 | TRBD1 | CASSPGTGGADTQYF | TGTGCCAGCTCACCCGGGACAGGGGGCGCAGATACGCAGTATTTT
- | TRBJ1-5 | TRBV9 | - | CASSAGGGNQPQHF | TGTGCCAGCAGCGCCGGGGGGGGCAATCAGCCCCAGCATTTT
- | TRBJ1-3 | TRBV29-1 | TRBD1 | CSVGGQSGNTIYF | TGCAGCGTTGGGGGACAGTCTGGAAACACCATATATTTT
- | TRBJ1-5 | TRBV6-6 | - | CASSTSNQPQHF | TGTGCCAGCAGTACTTCAAATCAGCCCCAGCATTTT
- | TRBJ2-3 | TRBV18 | TRBD2 | CASSGPGLLSPTDTQYF | TGTGCCAGCTCAGGCCCGGGACTACTGTCCCCCACAGATACGCAGTATTTT
- | TRBJ2-5 | TRBV4-3 | - | CASSQDGRGGQETQYF | TGCGCCAGCAGCCAAGATGGGAGAGGGGGCCAAGAGACCCAGTACTTC
- | TRBJ2-7 | TRBV9 | - | CASSVGAGSYEQYF | TGTGCCAGCAGCGTAGGTGCCGGTTCCTACGAGCAGTACTTC
few | TRBJ2-1 | TRBV6-4 | TRBD2 | CASSASGGAGNEQFF | TGTGCCAGCAGCGCTAGCGGGGGGGCGGGTAATGAGCAGTTCTTC
- | TRBJ2-5 | TRBV9 | - | CASSPGSGQETQYF | TGTGCCAGCAGCCCCGGCAGCGGACAAGAGACCCAGTACTTC
- | TRBJ1-2 | TRBV28 | - | CASMEDGQYYGYTF | TGTGCCAGCATGGAGGATGGACAGTACTATGGCTACACCTTC
- | TRBJ1-1 | TRBV5-4 | TRBD1 | CASSNPGQGGTEAFF | TGTGCCAGCAGCAACCCTGGACAGGGTGGGACTGAAGCTTTCTTT
- | TRBJ2-7 | TRBV7-2 | - | CASSLDGGRRDEQYF | TGTGCCAGCAGCTTAGATGGCGGCCGACGTGACGAGCAGTACTTC
- | TRBJ2-2 | TRBV7-8 | TRBD1 | CAIRGPYGELFF | TGTGCCATTAGGGGGCCCTACGGGGAGCTGTTTTTT
- | TRBJ1-1 | TRBV7-6 | - | CASSGFEDTEAFF | TGTGCCAGCAGCGGGTTTGAGGACACTGAAGCTTTCTTT
- | TRBJ2-2 | TRBV23-1 | - | CASSPRDWANTGELFF | TGCGCCAGCAGCCCCCGGGACTGGGCAAACACCGGGGAGCTGTTTTTT
- | TRBJ1-1 | TRBV29-1 | - | CSVATGKTEAFF | TGCAGCGTCGCCACAGGGAAAACTGAAGCTTTCTTT
- | TRBJ2-1 | TRBV4-2 | TRBD2 | CASSPRTSQGEQFF | TGTGCCAGCAGCCCCCGGACTAGTCAGGGTGAGCAGTTCTTC
- | TRBJ2-1 | TRBV28 | - | CASNRYNEQFF | TGTGCCAGCAACAGATACAATGAGCAGTTCTTC
- | TRBJ1-2 | TRBV7-9 | TRBD1 | CASSLGRGLDYGYTF | TGTGCCAGCAGCTTAGGAAGGGGGCTCGACTATGGCTACACCTTC
- | TRBJ1-1 | TRBV7-9 | - | CASSLSWGQNTEAFF | TGTGCCAGCAGCCTTTCTTGGGGGCAGAACACTGAAGCTTTCTTT
- | TRBJ2-7 | TRBV11-2 | - | CASSLRVLGGEQYF | TGTGCCAGCAGCTTAAGAGTCCTAGGTGGCGAGCAGTACTTC
- | TRBJ1-6 | TRBV28 | - | CASRPRETNSPLHF | TGTGCCAGCAGGCCAAGGGAGACGAATTCACCCCTCCACTTT
- | TRBJ2-7 | TRBV6-6 | - | CASSPRGGVSYEQYF | TGTGCCAGCAGTCCCCGGGGCGGGGTCTCCTACGAGCAGTACTTC
- | TRBJ2-5 | TRBV29-1 | - | CSLEIGETQYF | TGCAGCTTGGAGATTGGGGAGACCCAGTACTTC
- | TRBJ1-1 | TRBV5-1 | - | CASSFGPVNTEAFF | TGCGCCAGCAGCTTCGGTCCGGTGAACACTGAAGCTTTCTTT
few | TRBJ1-5 | TRBV28 | - | CASSPSYRWGSLSNHQPQHF | TGTGCCAGCAGTCCGTCCTATCGATGGGGCTCATTATCTAATCATCAGCCCCAGCATTTT
few | TRBJ2-7 | TRBV27 | - | CASATHSTYEQYF | TGTGCCAGCGCAACCCACAGTACCTACGAGCAGTACTTC
- | TRBJ2-5 | TRBV6-5 | TRBD2 | CASSYSTSGEETQYF | TGTGCCAGCAGTTACTCGACTAGCGGCGAAGAGACCCAGTACTTC
few | TRBJ1-5 | TRBV28 | TRBD1 | CASSRDRGNQPQHF | TGTGCCAGCAGTCGGGACAGGGGCAATCAGCCCCAGCATTTT
- | TRBJ1-5 | TRBV27 | - | CASSLRGQPQHF | TGTGCCAGCAGTTTAAGAGGTCAGCCCCAGCATTTT
- | TRBJ2-7 | TRBV4-3 | TRBD1 | CASSQGQGGNYEQYF | TGCGCCAGCAGCCAAGGACAGGGGGGGAACTACGAGCAGTACTTC
few | TRBJ1-3 | TRBV6-6 | - | CASINPGSGNTIYF | TGTGCCAGCATTAACCCAGGGTCCGGAAACACCATATATTTT
- | TRBJ1-1 | TRBV11-1 | TRBD1 | CASSPGRTGGVRNTEAFF | TGTGCCAGCAGCCCCGGCCGAACAGGGGGCGTTAGGAACACTGAAGCTTTCTTT
once | TRBJ2-7 | TRBV4-3 | TRBD2 | CASSQGRASGESYEQYF | TGCGCCAGCAGCCAAGGAAGGGCTAGCGGTGAATCCTACGAGCAGTACTTC
- | TRBJ2-7 | TRBV25-1 | TRBD1 | CASSGPGQGTHEQYF | TGTGCCAGCAGTGGTCCCGGACAGGGGACCCACGAGCAGTACTTC
- | TRBJ1-4 | TRBV10-3 | - | CAISDRDSNEKLFF | TGTGCCATCAGTGACAGGGATTCTAATGAAAAACTGTTTTTT
- | TRBJ2-1 | TRBV7-9 | TRBD2 | CAGRKLAGDYNEQFF | TGTGCCGGACGGAAACTAGCGGGAGACTACAATGAGCAGTTCTTC
- | TRBJ2-5 | TRBV25-1 | - | CASSAKTQYF | TGTGCCAGCAGTGCTAAGACCCAGTACTTC
- | TRBJ2-2 | TRBV7-6 | - | CASSHPRDSDTGELFF | TGTGCCAGCAGCCACCCCCGAGACAGTGACACCGGGGAGCTGTTTTTT
few | TRBJ1-1 | TRBV5-6 | - | CASSLSQGYTEAFF | TGTGCCAGCAGCTTGTCCCAGGGTTACACTGAAGCTTTCTTT
few | TRBJ2-4 | TRBV4-3 | TRBD1 | CASSQGQWNIQYF | TGCGCCAGCAGCCAGGGACAGTGGAACATTCAGTACTTC
once | TRBJ2-1 | TRBV7-3 | TRBD1 | CASSLYRDREQFF | TGTGCCAGCAGTTTATACCGGGACAGAGAGCAGTTCTTC
- | TRBJ1-2 | TRBV7-6 | - | CASSLIGGRGYTF | TGTGCCAGCAGCTTGATCGGGGGACGGGGCTACACCTTC
- | TRBJ2-2 | TRBV28 | - | CASHPRDTGELFF | TGTGCCAGCCACCCCCGAGACACCGGGGAGCTGTTTTTT
- | TRBJ2-3 | TRBV7-9 | TRBD2 | CASSSRGRARGITDTQYF | TGTGCCAGCAGCTCCCGTGGTAGAGCGCGGGGGATCACAGATACGCAGTATTTT
few | TRBJ2-4 | TRBV4-1 | - | CASSPAQTGAKNIQYF | TGCGCCAGCAGCCCCGCGCAAACGGGGGCCAAAAACATTCAGTACTTC
- | TRBJ2-7 | TRBV9 | - | CASSVGTASYEQYF | TGTGCCAGCAGCGTAGGGACAGCCTCCTACGAGCAGTACTTC
- | TRBJ1-1 | TRBV28 | - | CASSLDSYFEAFF | TGTGCCAGCAGTTTGGACAGCTACTTTGAAGCTTTCTTT
- | TRBJ1-5 | TRBV7-6 | TRBD1 | CASSLARGRNSNQPQHF | TGTGCCAGCAGCTTAGCCAGGGGGCGAAATAGCAATCAGCCCCAGCATTTT